This T cell receptor beta chain was sequenced for a study of response to subunit inactivated influenza vaccine (dated by TCRdb to 2017 to 2018). For context, the study as a whole: The study used deep quantitative T cell receptor repertoire profiling to track responses to a trivalent subunit inactivated influenza vaccine.

What the authors observed across the whole study: According to the authors, only a limited number of new T cells may be recruited by each seasonal influenza vaccination.

A word on this clonotype: The antigen it recognizes is unknown. No qualities accompany the bases; no much larger clone lies one base away.

Library creation used RT-PCR. Sequencer: Illumina HiSeq 2500. TCRdb cleaned the public reads at Q25 with fastp, built clones with MiXCR and kept in-frame beta chains. Rows are unified per CDR3 protein, each entry keeping the most common DNA and genes. Present in this sample are roughly 700,000 distinct CDR3 sequences, approximately 13% of which were seen just once. The biggest ten clones account for 6.5% to 8.5% of the sample. The clonotype comes from a man aged 50 to 59 who received an inactivated influenza vaccine. Donor details come from another sample of the same person, matched by shared clones. The sequencing here drew on PBMCs from blood, taken around two weeks before vaccination.

CDR3 reads: CASSPGASGRGPYNEQFF. In nucleotides, the sequence is TGTGCCAGCAGTCCGGGGGCTAGCGGGAGGGGACCCTACAATGAGCAGTTCTTC. The sequence links TRBV28 to TRBJ2-1, with 12 bases in between that match TRBD2. The CDR3, from cysteine to phenylalanine, totals 18 residues. This entry keeps only the CDR3 DNA: 54 bases, framed from base 1. Looking up the germline V gene yields CDR1 MDHEN and CDR2 SYDVKM. Ends trimmed: V by 5 bases, J by 2 bases; bases unmatched to a gene: 10.